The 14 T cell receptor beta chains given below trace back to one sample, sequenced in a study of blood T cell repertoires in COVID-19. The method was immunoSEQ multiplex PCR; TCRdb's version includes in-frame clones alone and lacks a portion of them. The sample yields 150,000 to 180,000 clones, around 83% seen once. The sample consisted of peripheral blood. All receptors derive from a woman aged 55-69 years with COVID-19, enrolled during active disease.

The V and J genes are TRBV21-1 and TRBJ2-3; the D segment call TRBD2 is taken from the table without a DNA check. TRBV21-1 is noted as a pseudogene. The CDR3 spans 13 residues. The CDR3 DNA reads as TGTGCCAGCAGCAGCGATAGCACAGATACGCAGTATTTT. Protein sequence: CASSSDSTDTQYF.

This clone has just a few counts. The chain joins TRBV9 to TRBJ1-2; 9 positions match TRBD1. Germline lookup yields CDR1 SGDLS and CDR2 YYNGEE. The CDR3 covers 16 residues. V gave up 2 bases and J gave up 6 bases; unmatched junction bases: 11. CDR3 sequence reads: CASSVTPGQGGDGYTF. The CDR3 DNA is TGTGCCAGCAGCGTCACCCCGGGACAGGGAGGCGATGGCTACACCTTC.

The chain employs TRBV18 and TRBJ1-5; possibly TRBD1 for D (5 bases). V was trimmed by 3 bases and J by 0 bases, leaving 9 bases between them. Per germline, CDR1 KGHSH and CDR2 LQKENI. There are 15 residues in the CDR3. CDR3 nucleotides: TGTGCCAGCTCACCGGGACTTTATAGCAATCAGCCCCAGCATTTT. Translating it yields CASSPGLYSNQPQHF.

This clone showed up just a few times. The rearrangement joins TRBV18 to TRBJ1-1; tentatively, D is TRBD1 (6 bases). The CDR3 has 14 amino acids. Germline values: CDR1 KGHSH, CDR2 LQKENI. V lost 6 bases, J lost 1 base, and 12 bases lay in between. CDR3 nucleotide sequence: TGTGCCAGCTCTCCCGACAGGCAGAACACTGAAGCTTTCTTT. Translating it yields CASSPDRQNTEAFF.

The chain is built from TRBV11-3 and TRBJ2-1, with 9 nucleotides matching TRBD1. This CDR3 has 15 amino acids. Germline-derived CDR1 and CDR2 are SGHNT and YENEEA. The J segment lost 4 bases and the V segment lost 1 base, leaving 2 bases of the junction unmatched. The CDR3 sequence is CASSLVGTGYNEQFF. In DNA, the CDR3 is TGTGCCAGCAGCTTAGTTGGGACAGGGTACAATGAGCAGTTCTTC.

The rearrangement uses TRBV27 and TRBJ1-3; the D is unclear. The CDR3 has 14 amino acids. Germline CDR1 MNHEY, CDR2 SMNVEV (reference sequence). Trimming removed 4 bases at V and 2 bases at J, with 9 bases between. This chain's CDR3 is CASSSYGAGNTIYF. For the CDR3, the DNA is TGTGCCAGCAGTTCCTACGGGGCTGGAAACACCATATATTTT.

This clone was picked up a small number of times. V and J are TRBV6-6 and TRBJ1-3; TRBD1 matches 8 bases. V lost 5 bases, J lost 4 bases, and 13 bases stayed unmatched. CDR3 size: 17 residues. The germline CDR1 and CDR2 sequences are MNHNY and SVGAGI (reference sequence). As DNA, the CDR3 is TGTGCCAGCAGTCGGACAGGGACCACTCTCTCCGGAAACACCATATATTTT. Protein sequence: CASSRTGTTLSGNTIYF.

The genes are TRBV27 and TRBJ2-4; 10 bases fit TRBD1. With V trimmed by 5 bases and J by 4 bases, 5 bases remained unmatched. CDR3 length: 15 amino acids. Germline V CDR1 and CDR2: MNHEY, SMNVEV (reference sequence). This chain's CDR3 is CASSPPGQGKNIQYF. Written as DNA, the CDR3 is TGTGCCAGCAGTCCCCCGGGACAGGGGAAAAACATTCAGTACTTC.

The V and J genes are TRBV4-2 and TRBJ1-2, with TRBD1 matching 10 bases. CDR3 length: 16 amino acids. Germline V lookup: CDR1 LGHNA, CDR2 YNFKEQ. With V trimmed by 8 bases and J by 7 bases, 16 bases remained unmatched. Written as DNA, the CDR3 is TGTGCCAGCGCCCGGACAGGGGGAGATGGTTACTCTGGCTACACCTTC. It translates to CASARTGGDGYSGYTF.

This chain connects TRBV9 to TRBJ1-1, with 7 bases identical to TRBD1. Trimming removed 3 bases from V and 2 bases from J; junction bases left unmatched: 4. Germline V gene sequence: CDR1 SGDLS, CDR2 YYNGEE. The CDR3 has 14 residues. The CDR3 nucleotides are TGTGCCAGCAGCGGCGGACAGGTCAACACTGAAGCTTTCTTT. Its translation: CASSGGQVNTEAFF.

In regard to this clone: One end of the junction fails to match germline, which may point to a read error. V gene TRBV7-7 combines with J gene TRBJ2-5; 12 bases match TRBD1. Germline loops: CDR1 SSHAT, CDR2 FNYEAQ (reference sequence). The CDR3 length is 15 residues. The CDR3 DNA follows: TGTGCTAGCAGCCCGGGACAGGGGGCATGGGAGACCCAGTACTTC. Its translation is CASSPGQGAWETQYF.

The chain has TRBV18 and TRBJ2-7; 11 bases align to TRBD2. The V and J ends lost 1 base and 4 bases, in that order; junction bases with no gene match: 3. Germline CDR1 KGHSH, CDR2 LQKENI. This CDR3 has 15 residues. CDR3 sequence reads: CASSPQGTSGYEQYF. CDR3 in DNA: TGTGCCAGCTCACCACAGGGGACTAGCGGATACGAGCAGTACTTC. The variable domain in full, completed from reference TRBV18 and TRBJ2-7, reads NAGVMQNPRHLVRRRGQEARLRCSPMKGHSHVYWYRQLPEEGLKFMVYLQKENIIDESGMPKERFSAEFPKEGPSILRIQQVVRGDSAAYFCASSPQGTSGYEQYFGPGTRLTVT.

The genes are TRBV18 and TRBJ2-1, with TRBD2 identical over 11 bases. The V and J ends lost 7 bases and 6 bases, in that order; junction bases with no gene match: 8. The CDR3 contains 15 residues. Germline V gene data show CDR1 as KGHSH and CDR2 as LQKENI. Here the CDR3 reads CASLYSSGGLNEQFF. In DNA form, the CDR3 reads TGTGCCAGCTTGTACTCTAGCGGGGGGCTCAATGAGCAGTTCTTC.

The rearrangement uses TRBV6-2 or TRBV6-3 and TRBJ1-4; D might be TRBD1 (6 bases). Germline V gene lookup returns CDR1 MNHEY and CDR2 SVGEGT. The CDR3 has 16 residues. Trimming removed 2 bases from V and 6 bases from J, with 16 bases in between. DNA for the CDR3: TGTGCCAGCAGTTACGTTGGGGGCAAGGCGTATGAAAAACTGTTTTTT. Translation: CASSYVGGKAYEKLFF.